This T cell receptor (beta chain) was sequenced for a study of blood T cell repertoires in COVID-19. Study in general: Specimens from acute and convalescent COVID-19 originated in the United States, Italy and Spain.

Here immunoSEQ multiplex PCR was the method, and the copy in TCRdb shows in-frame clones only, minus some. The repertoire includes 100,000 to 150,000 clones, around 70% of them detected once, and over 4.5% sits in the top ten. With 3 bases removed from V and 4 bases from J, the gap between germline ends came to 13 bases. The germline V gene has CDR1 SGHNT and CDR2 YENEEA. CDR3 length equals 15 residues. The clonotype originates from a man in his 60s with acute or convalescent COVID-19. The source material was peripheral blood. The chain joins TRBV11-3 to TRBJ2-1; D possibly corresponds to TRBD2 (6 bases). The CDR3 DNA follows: TGTGCCAGCAGCTTGGTGGGTGGACTATACAATGAGCAGTTCTTC. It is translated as CASSLVGGLYNEQFF.